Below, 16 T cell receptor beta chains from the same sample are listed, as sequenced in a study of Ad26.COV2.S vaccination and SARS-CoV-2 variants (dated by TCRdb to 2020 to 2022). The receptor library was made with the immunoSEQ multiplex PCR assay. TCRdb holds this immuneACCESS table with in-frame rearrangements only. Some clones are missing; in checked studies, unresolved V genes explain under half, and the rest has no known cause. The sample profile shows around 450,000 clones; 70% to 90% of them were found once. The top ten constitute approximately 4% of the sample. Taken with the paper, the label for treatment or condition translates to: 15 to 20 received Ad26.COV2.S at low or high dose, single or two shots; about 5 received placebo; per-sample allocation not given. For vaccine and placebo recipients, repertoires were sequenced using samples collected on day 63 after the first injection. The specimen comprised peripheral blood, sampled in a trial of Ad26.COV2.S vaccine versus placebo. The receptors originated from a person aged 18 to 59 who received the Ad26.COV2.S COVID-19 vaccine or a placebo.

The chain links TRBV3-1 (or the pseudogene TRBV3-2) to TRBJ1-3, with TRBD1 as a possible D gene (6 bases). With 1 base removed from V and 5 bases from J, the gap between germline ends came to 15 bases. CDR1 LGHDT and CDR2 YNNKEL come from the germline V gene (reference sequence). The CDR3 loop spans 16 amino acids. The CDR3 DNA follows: TGTGCCAGCAGCCAAGCCCCCCGACAGGAAAGAAACACCATATATTTT. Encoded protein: CASSQAPRQERNTIYF.

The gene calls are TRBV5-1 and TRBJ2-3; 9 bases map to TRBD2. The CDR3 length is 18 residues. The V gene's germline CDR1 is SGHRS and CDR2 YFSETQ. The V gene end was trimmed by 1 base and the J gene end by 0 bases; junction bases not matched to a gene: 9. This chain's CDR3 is CASSLRRSGGTSTDTQYF. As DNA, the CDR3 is TGCGCCAGCAGCTTGAGGCGAAGCGGGGGGACTAGCACAGATACGCAGTATTTT.

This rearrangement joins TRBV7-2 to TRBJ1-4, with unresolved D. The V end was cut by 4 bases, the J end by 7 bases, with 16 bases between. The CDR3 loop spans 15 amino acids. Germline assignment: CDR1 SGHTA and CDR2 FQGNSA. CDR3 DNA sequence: TGTGCCAGCAGCTCGAAGGGCGGGGTGGGTGAAAAACTGTTTTTT. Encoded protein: CASSSKGGVGEKLFF.

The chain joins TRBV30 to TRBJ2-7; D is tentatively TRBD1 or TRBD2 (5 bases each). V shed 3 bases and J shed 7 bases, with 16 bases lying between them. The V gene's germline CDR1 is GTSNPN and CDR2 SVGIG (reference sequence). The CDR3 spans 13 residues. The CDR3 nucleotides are TGTGCCTGGAGCGGACACCTAGCCGGGGAGCAGTACTTC. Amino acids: CAWSGHLAGEQYF.

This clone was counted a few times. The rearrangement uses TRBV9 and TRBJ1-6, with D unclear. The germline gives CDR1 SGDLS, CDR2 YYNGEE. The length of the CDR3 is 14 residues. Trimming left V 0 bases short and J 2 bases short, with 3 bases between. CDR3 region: CASSVGTYNSPLHF. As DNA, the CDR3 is TGTGCCAGCAGCGTAGGAACCTATAATTCACCCCTCCACTTT.

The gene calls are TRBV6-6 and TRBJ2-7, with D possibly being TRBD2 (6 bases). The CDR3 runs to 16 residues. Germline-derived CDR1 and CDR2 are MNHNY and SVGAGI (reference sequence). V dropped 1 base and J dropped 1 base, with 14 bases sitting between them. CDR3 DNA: TGTGCCAGCAGTTACTATAGTGTCGGAGGGTCCTACGAGCAGTACTTC. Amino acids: CASSYYSVGGSYEQYF.

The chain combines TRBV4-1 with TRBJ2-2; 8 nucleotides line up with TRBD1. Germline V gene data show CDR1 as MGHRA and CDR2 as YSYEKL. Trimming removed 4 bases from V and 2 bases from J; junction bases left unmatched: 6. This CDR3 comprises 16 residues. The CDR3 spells CASSRKQGVNTGELFF. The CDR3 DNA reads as TGCGCCAGCAGCCGAAAACAGGGGGTAAACACCGGGGAGCTGTTTTTT.

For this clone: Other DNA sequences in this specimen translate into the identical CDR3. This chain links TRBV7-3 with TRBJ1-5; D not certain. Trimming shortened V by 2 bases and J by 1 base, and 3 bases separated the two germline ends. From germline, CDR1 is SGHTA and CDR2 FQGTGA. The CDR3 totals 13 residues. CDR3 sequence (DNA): TGTGCCAGCAGCTTAGACAGCAATCAGCCCCAGCATTTT. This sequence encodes CASSLDSNQPQHF.

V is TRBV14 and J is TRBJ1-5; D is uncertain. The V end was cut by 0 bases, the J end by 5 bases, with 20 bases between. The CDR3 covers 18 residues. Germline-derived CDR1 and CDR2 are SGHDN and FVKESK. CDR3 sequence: CASSQDRERRESYQPQHF. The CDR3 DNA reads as TGTGCCAGCAGCCAAGATCGCGAACGTAGGGAAAGCTATCAGCCCCAGCATTTT.

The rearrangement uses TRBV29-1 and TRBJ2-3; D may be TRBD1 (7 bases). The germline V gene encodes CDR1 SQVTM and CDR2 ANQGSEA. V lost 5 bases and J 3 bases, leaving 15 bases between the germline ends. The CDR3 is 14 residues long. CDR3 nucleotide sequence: TGCAGCGTTCTCGACAGGGAGGCAACAGATACGCAGTATTTT. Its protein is CSVLDREATDTQYF.

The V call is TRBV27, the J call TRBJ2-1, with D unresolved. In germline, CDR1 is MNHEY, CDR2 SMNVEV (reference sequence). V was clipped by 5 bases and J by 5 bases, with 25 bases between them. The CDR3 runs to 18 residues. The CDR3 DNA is TGTGCCAGCAGTCCCCGATTTGATAGCCTGTCGGTGCACAATGAGCAGTTCTTC. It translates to CASSPRFDSLSVHNEQFF.

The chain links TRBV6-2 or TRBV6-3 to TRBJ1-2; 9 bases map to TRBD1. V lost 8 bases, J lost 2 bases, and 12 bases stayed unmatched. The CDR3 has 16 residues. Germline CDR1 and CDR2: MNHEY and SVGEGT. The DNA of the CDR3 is TGTGCCAGCGGTTCCCTCGCCGGGACAGGGAACTATGGCTACACCTTC. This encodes CASGSLAGTGNYGYTF.

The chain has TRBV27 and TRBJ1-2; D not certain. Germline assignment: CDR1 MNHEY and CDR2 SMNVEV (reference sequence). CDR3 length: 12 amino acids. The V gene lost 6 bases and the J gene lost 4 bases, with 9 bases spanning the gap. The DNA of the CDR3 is TGTGCCAGCAGGAAATATCCCTATGGCTACACCTTC. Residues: CASRKYPYGYTF.

The CDR3 bases are TGTGCCAGCTCAACCGATGGTCCCGAGCAGTACTTC. It specifies CASSTDGPEQYF. The chain joins TRBV18 to TRBJ2-7; no clear D. CDR3 size: 12 residues. Trimming took 5 bases from V and 6 from J, leaving 11 bases between them. From germline, CDR1 is KGHSH and CDR2 LQKENI.

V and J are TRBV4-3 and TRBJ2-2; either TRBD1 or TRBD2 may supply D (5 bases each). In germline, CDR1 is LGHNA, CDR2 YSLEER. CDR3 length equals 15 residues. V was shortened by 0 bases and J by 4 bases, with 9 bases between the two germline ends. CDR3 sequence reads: CASSQDRAGTGELFF. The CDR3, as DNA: TGCGCCAGCAGCCAAGACAGGGCGGGCACCGGGGAGCTGTTTTTT.

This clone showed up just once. The CDR3 loop is CASSPDRSNQPQHF. CDR3 sequence (DNA): TGTGCCAGCAGCCCGGACAGGAGCAATCAGCCCCAGCATTTT. This chain joins TRBV11-2 and TRBJ1-5; 7 positions match TRBD1. The CDR3 loop spans 14 amino acids. In germline, CDR1 is SGHAT, CDR2 FQNNGV. Unmatched junction bases numbered 2, after V lost 5 bases and J lost 1 base.